One sample yielded the 19 T cell receptor beta chains listed below, sequenced in a study of CD8 T cells in Susac syndrome. When the RNA was reverse transcribed, random hexamers were used with an input of roughly 0.5 to 1 ug. TCRdb recomputed calls from the immunoSEQ multiplex PCR reads with MiXCR, one row per CDR3 protein. The sample has more than 200,000 distinct CDR3 sequences, less than 95% seen once. What was sequenced was CD4+ T cells from PBMCs. These receptors all come from a human donor with Susac syndrome.

V is TRBV3-1 and J is TRBJ1-2; 7 nucleotides line up with TRBD1. The CDR3 is 15 residues long. Germline V gene sequence: CDR1 LGHDT, CDR2 YNNKEL (reference sequence). V gave up 0 bases and J gave up 4 bases; unmatched junction bases: 5. CDR3 coding DNA: TGTGCCAGCAGCCAAGATCTAGGGACAGCCTATGGCTACACCTTC. Translating gives CASSQDLGTAYGYTF. The full variable domain, its missing parts supplied by reference TRBV3-1 and TRBJ1-2, is DTAVSQTPKYLVTQMGNDKSIKCEQNLGHDTMYWYKQDSKKFLKIMFSYNNKELIINETVPNRFSPKSPDKAHLNLHINSLELGDSAVYFCASSQDLGTAYGYTFGSGTRLTVV.

The chain's CDR3 is CASSYRNTEAFF. CDR3 in DNA: TGTGCCAGCAGTTACCGCAACACTGAAGCTTTCTTT. This rearrangement joins TRBV6-5 to TRBJ1-1; D uncertain. Germline V gene sequence: CDR1 MNHEY, CDR2 SVGAGI. V lost 2 bases and J lost 2, with 3 bases in between. The CDR3 contains 12 residues.

The J gene is TRBJ1-1, the V gene TRBV5-1; 8 nucleotides agree with TRBD1. Germline values: CDR1 SGHRS, CDR2 YFSETQ. This CDR3 has 16 residues. The V and J ends lost 3 bases and 0 bases, in that order; junction bases with no gene match: 7. The CDR3 DNA reads as TGCGCCAGCAGCTCCGGGACAGGTCGACTGAACACTGAAGCTTTCTTT. It translates to CASSSGTGRLNTEAFF.

V and J are TRBV6-2 or TRBV6-3 and TRBJ2-7, with D possibly TRBD2 on 5 matching bases. The V end lost 6 bases, the J end lost 3 bases, and 6 bases lay between the germline ends. The V gene's germline CDR1 is MNHEY and CDR2 SVGEGT. CDR3 size: 11 residues. The CDR3 sequence is CASRDFYEQYF. CDR3 DNA sequence: TGTGCCAGCAGGGACTTCTACGAGCAGTACTTC.

The genes are TRBV7-9 and TRBJ1-1; tentatively, D is TRBD1 (6 bases). Germline CDR1 is SEHNR and CDR2 is FQNEAQ (reference sequence). Trimming shortened V by 1 base and J by 3 bases, and 9 bases separated the two germline ends. This CDR3 contains 14 residues. CDR3 sequence (DNA): TGTGCCAGCAGCTTAGGCAGGGGAGACACTGAAGCTTTCTTT. This codes for CASSLGRGDTEAFF.

This chain links TRBV2 with TRBJ1-1; D gene uncertain. CDR1 and CDR2 (germline): SNHLY, FYNNEI. Between the trimmed V and J ends, which lost 6 bases and 6 bases, there was a span of 17 bases. There are 14 residues in the CDR3. CDR3 DNA: TGTGCCAGCAGAGAGAGGACGGCTCGGGCTGAAGCTTTCTTT. It translates to CASRERTARAEAFF.

The chain is built from TRBV5-1 and TRBJ1-2; D gene unclear. This CDR3 is 12 amino acids long. In germline, CDR1 is SGHRS, CDR2 YFSETQ. Trimming stripped 0 bases from V and 6 bases from J, with 6 bases between. The CDR3 spells CASSLDSDGYTF. CDR3 coding DNA: TGCGCCAGCAGCTTGGATAGCGATGGCTACACCTTC.

The gene calls are TRBV12-3 or TRBV12-4 and TRBJ1-5; TRBD1 is a possible D gene (5 bases). This CDR3 comprises 14 residues. Trimming took 8 bases from V and 2 from J, leaving 13 bases between them. CDR3 bases: TGTGCCAGCGCTCTGGAGACAGGCAATCAGCCCCAGCATTTT. Its protein product is CASALETGNQPQHF.

This chain links TRBV5-6 with TRBJ2-7, with D perhaps assigned TRBD1 or TRBD2 (5 bases each). The germline V and J ends were trimmed by 5 bases and 7 bases, with 13 bases remaining between them. CDR3 length: 12 amino acids. Germline-derived CDR1 and CDR2 are SGHDT and YYEEEE. This chain's CDR3 is CASRWGSGEQYF. The CDR3 region has the DNA TGTGCCAGCAGATGGGGGTCCGGGGAGCAGTACTTC.

CDR3 bases: TGTGCCAGCTCACCACCGACAAGGGCATATGGCTACACCTTC. Encoded protein: CASSPPTRAYGYTF. The chain employs TRBV18 and TRBJ1-2, with no clear D. Germline CDR1 and CDR2: KGHSH and LQKENI. This CDR3 has 14 amino acids. V shed 0 bases and J shed 5 bases, with 10 bases lying between them.

This rearrangement joins TRBV30 to TRBJ1-1; no firm D call. The CDR3 sequence is 11 residues long. V gave up 6 bases and J gave up 4 bases, with 9 bases separating them. The germline gives CDR1 GTSNPN, CDR2 SVGIG (reference sequence). For the CDR3, the DNA is TGTGCCTGCACGCGGGCCACTGAAGCTTTCTTT. Amino acid sequence: CACTRATEAFF.

J is TRBJ2-7 and V is TRBV20-1; D perhaps matches TRBD2 (7 bases). The CDR3 consists of 15 residues. V was pared by 1 base and J by 6 bases, with 19 bases between. Germline CDR1 is DFQATT and CDR2 is SNEGSKA (reference sequence). The CDR3: CSARADRGAYFEQYF. CDR3 DNA: TGCAGTGCTAGAGCGGATCGGGGGGCCTACTTCGAGCAGTACTTC.

V usage is TRBV20-1 and J usage is TRBJ1-5; D call uncertain. Trimming left V 0 bases short and J 2 bases short, with 14 bases between. The CDR3 consists of 16 residues. The germline V gene has CDR1 DFQATT and CDR2 SNEGSKA (reference sequence). CDR3: CSARDSPSSGNQPQHF. CDR3 nucleotide sequence: TGCAGTGCTAGAGATTCCCCTTCTTCAGGCAATCAGCCCCAGCATTTT.

The rearrangement uses TRBV20-1 and TRBJ1-2; a possible D gene is TRBD1 (5 bases). The CDR3 is made up of 14 amino acids. Germline values: CDR1 DFQATT, CDR2 SNEGSKA (reference sequence). Here the CDR3 reads CSLRRGLDTYGYTF. CDR3 coding DNA: TGCAGCCTCCGAAGGGGCCTGGATACCTATGGCTACACCTTC.

Here the CDR3 reads CASSLLGNQPQHF. CDR3 DNA: TGTGCCAGCAGTTTATTGGGGAATCAGCCCCAGCATTTT. The chain carries TRBV27 and TRBJ1-5, with D unresolved. CDR1 is MNHEY, CDR2 SMNVEV, per germline (reference sequence). The ends were cut back, 1 base at V and 4 bases at J, with 5 bases in the middle. The CDR3 is 13 amino acids.

Only one count was recorded for this clonotype. In nucleotides, the CDR3 is TGCGCCAGCAGCCAAGATCGGGCAGGGGAGGATGAAAAACTGTTTTTT. This codes for CASSQDRAGEDEKLFF. The J gene is TRBJ1-4, the V gene TRBV4-3; TRBD1 might be the D (6 bases). V dropped 0 bases and J dropped 6 bases, with 14 bases sitting between them. Germline loops: CDR1 LGHNA, CDR2 YSLEER. The CDR3 is made up of 16 amino acids.

For the CDR3, the DNA is TGTGCCAGCACCGTCGACAGGGACTATGGCTACACCTTC. Translated, it gives CASTVDRDYGYTF. This rearrangement joins TRBV6-1 to TRBJ1-2, with 7 bases that match TRBD1. This CDR3 is built from 13 residues. The V gene's germline CDR1 is MNHNS and CDR2 SASEGT. V was pared by 7 bases and J by 3 bases, with 5 bases of the junction left unmatched.

The CDR3 here is CASSLDTSENSPLHF. The CDR3 DNA follows: TGCGCCAGCAGCTTGGACACTTCGGAGAATTCACCCCTCCACTTT. The chain carries TRBV5-1 and TRBJ1-6; unclear D gene. This CDR3 is built from 15 residues. Deletions cut 0 bases from V and 7 bases from J, with 11 bases between. Germline values: CDR1 SGHRS, CDR2 YFSETQ.

The chain recombines TRBV20-1 with TRBJ2-3; TRBD1 is a possible D gene (6 bases). From germline, CDR1 is DFQATT and CDR2 SNEGSKA (reference sequence). Trimming shortened V by 5 bases and J by 1 base, and 13 bases separated the two germline ends. The CDR3 has 14 residues. The CDR3 sequence is CSAFPGQGTDTQYF. CDR3 DNA: TGCAGTGCTTTCCCGGGACAAGGCACAGATACGCAGTATTTT.